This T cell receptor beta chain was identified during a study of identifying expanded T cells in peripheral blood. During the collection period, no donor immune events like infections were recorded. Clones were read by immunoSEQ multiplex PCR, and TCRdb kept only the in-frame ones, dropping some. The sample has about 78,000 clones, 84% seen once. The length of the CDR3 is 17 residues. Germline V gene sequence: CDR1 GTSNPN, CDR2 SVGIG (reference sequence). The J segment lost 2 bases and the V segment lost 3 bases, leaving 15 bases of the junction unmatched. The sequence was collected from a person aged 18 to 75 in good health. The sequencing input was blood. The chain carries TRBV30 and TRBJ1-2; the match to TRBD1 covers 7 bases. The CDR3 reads CAWSPWARDRRNYGYTF. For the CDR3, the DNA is TGTGCCTGGAGCCCGTGGGCCCGGGACAGAAGAAACTATGGCTACACCTTC.